This T cell receptor beta chain was sequenced in a study of tumor and adjacent non-tumor tissue in lung cancer. On the study more broadly: Stage I to III disease affected 9 to 10 men and 4 or 5 women aged about 31 to 85.

Worth noting for this clonotype: A read error may produce the germline difference seen at one junction end.

This sample's RNA came from whole unsorted tissue. More than 3 cm separated this lung sample from the edge of the tumor. A modified ARM-PCR protocol with three rounds of nested PCR amplified TCRbeta. TCRdb used MiXCR to reprocess the multiplex PCR reads, holding one entry per CDR3 protein. This sample has around 80,000 distinct CDR3 sequences, with more than 80% found just once. The CDR3 runs to 11 residues. Germline V gene sequence: CDR1 SGHNT, CDR2 YENEEA. The rearrangement joins TRBV11-3 to TRBJ2-1; no firm D call. The sample comprised distant non-tumor lung tissue. The sequence came from a man in his sixties with non-small cell lung cancer. CDR3 loop: CGSSLAGEQFF. For the CDR3, the DNA is TGTGGCAGCAGCTTAGCAGGTGAGCAGTTCTTC.